Listed below are T cell receptor beta chains from one sample, sequenced in a study of tumor-infiltrating lymphocytes in localized non-small cell lung cancer. Measured with immunoSEQ multiplex PCR; TCRdb has only the in-frame clones, and not every one. The data show about 23,000 clones, roughly 73% seen once. Specimen: lung tumor tissue. The receptors stem from a human donor with non-small cell lung cancer. Each CDR3 is given with its conserved first and last residue. Clone size is not always given. Where it is, it says once, few, many or a class for expanded clones.

size: -; V: TRBV30; J: TRBJ2-1; CDR3: CAWSVGLDNEQFF
size: -; V: TRBV11-2; J: TRBJ1-1; CDR3: CASSLASPVSTFF
size: few; V: TRBV25-1; J: TRBJ2-1; CDR3: CASSRTVVEQFF
size: -; V: TRBV5-1; J: TRBJ2-1; CDR3: CASFSGGPYNEQFF
size: -; V: TRBV6-6; J: TRBJ2-2; CDR3: CASSYQQYTGELFF
size: -; V: TRBV4-3; J: TRBJ1-1; CDR3: CASSERTRSNTEAFF
size: -; V: TRBV7-2; J: TRBJ1-2; CDR3: CASSPPGQGFGYTF
size: -; V: TRBV11-2; J: TRBJ2-3; CDR3: CASSLERSRTDTQYF
size: -; V: TRBV5-1; J: TRBJ1-1; CDR3: CASSSEGGLYTEAFF
size: -; V: TRBV6-4; J: TRBJ2-7; CDR3: CASRTPGLELSGEQYF
size: -; V: TRBV9; J: TRBJ2-2; CDR3: CASSVVSGGLTNTGELFF
size: few; V: TRBV18; J: TRBJ2-7; CDR3: CASSRQGAGYEQYF
size: -; V: TRBV11-1; J: TRBJ1-2; CDR3: CASSPGRADGYTF
size: -; V: TRBV30; J: TRBJ2-1; CDR3: CAAPRGGGKNEQFF
size: -; V: TRBV10-2; J: TRBJ1-1; CDR3: CASSELVKPEAFF
size: -; V: TRBV11-2; J: TRBJ1-2; CDR3: CASSPDWTEGGGYTF
size: -; V: TRBV29-1; J: TRBJ2-7; CDR3: CSALGRSYEQYF
size: -; V: TRBV4-3; J: TRBJ2-6; CDR3: CASSPTRDRVGANVLTF
size: -; V: TRBV28; J: TRBJ1-2; CDR3: CASSDTQGQGGGPQYGYTF